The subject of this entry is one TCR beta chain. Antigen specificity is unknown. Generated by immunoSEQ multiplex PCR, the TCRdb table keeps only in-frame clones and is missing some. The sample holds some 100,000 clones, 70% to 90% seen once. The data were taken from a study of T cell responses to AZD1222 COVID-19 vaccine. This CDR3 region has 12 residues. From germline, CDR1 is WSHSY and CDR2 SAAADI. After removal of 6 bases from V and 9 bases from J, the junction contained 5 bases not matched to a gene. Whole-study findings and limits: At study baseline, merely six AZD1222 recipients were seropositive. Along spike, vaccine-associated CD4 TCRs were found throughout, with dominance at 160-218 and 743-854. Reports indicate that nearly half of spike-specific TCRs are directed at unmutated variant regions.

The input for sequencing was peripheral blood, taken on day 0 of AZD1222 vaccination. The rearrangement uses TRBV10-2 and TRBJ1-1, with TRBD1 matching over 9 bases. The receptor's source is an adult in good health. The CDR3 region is CASREGQGQAFF. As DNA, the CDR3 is TGCGCCAGCAGGGAGGGACAGGGCCAAGCTTTCTTT.